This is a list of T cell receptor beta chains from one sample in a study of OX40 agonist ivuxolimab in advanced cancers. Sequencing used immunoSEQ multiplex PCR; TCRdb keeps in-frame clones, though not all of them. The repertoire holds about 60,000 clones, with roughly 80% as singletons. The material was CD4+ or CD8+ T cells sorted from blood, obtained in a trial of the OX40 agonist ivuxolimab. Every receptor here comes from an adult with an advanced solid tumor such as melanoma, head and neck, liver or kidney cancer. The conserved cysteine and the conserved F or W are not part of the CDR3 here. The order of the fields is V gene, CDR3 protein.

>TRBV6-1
ASSETGGTWGYEQY
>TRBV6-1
ASSVGQRNEQF
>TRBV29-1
SVDPLQTGGSNEQF
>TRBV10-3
AIGASNYGYT
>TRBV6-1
ASSGNRGHTEAF
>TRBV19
ASSSGSAVDEQF
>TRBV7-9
ASSTRGPDTQY
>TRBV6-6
ASSWGISYEQY
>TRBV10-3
AISERGRAGTGELF
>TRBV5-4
ASSFGTGRKDTQY
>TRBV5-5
ASSRTGGIGELF
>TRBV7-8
ASSPPGGGSNTQY
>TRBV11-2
ASRQIKGTGANVLT
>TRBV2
ASSDVGNTEAF
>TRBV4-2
ASSQDRISSYNSPLH
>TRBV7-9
ASSSTGRRDNEQF
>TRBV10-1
ASSEDRRGHIQY
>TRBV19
ASSIKRGGQDTQY
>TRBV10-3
AIGAGFKDTQY
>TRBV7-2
ASSLNTGVNEQY
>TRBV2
ASSEGRGGQPQH
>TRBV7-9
ASSLSANYGYT
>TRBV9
ASSAQNRYNEQF
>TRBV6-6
ASSPRDTQY
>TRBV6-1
ASREPGTSQPQH
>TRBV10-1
ASSGTFYGELF
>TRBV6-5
ASSSSSGTSPYEQY
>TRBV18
ASSQLTGGTDTQY
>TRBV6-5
ASSFRNSYEQY
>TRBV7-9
ASSSHDRAF
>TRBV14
ASSLRLGYYNEQF
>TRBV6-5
ASSWASGGGRTEAF
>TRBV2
ASSVFKGGGGYT
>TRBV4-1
ASSPAPSSGSTDTQY
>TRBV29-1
SVDAGGTDTQY
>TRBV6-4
ASSDASGASTDTQY
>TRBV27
ASRKAGGPRDTQY
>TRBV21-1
ASSATGTGSYEQY
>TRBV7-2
ASSLAYEQF
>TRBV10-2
ASRVPRHEQF
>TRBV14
AGDRDRGIYEQY
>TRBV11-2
ASSWPATDTQY
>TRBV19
ASATRGTGEEKLF